The rows below give T cell receptor beta chains drawn from one sample of a study of blood T cells in healthy people across ages. TCRdb re-analysed the 5' RACE reads in MiXCR, keeping a single row per CDR3 protein. The table has roughly 730,000 distinct CDR3 sequences, about 61% seen once. The source material was blood. Source of these receptors: a man in his forties in good health. CDR3s include the opening cysteine and the closing phenylalanine or tryptophan. The D gene is left open where the match is weak. Size is omitted from some rows. Given values are once, few, many or a class for expanded clones.

>TRBV12-3/TRBV12-4|TRBJ2-1|.|.
TGTGCCAGCAGTGCGATAACAGGGAACAATGAGCAGTTCTTC
CASSAITGNNEQFF
>TRBV29-1|TRBJ1-1|.|.
TGCAGCGTGGTGAGTAACACTGAAGCTTTCTTT
CSVVSNTEAFF
>TRBV11-2|TRBJ2-1|.|.
TGTGCCAGCAGCCCGGGACGGACCTACAATGAGCAGTTCTTC
CASSPGRTYNEQFF
>TRBV5-6|TRBJ2-5|.|.
TGTGCCAGCAGCTCCGGAGACCCCCTGGGGGAGACCCAGTACTTC
CASSSGDPLGETQYF
>TRBV7-8|TRBJ2-3|.|.
TGTGCCAGCAGCTTAGCGCAAGATTGGCTAGCTACGGATACGCAGTATTTT
CASSLAQDWLATDTQYF
>TRBV7-3|TRBJ1-1|once|TRBD1
TGTGCCAGCAGCTTTCAGGGGGGCGGGAGTTATGAAGCTTTCTTT
CASSFQGGGSYEAFF
>TRBV14|TRBJ1-2|.|.
TGTGCCAGCAGCGCAAGGGCTCCTAACTATGGCTGCACCTTC
CASSARAPNYGCTF
>TRBV5-1|TRBJ2-1|few|TRBD2
TGCGCCAGCAGCGCGCGCGGGGGGTATGAGCAGTTCTTC
CASSARGGYEQFF
>TRBV5-1|TRBJ1-2|.|TRBD1
TGCGCCAGCAGACCGGGGGCGACAGGGGCGGAGTATGGCTACACCTTC
CASRPGATGAEYGYTF
>TRBV3-1|TRBJ2-1|.|.
TGTGCCAGCAGCCCTAACCCCGGGACACACTACAATGAGCAGTTCTTC
CASSPNPGTHYNEQFF
>TRBV12-3/TRBV12-4|TRBJ2-7|.|TRBD2
TGTGCCAGCAGTGTATCGGGGGGGAACTACGAGCAGTACTTC
CASSVSGGNYEQYF